The 17 T cell receptor beta chains listed next were all sequenced from one sample in a study of regulatory and conventional T cells in RAG deficiency. Blood CD4+ CD25-high CD127-low regulatory T cells supplied the genomic DNA template. Generated by immunoSEQ multiplex PCR, the TCRdb table keeps only in-frame clones and is missing some. The table lists about 28,000 clones, about 89% of them singletons. The same data also contributed to another study, on regulatory T cells. That work states: The primer mix had 52 TRBV and 13 TRBJ primers.

The source material was Tregs sorted from blood. The receptors originated from a human donor in good health.

The sample holds one count of this clone. The genes are TRBV4-1 and TRBJ1-2; TRBD1 is a possible D gene (6 bases). V lost 1 base and J 8 bases, leaving 14 bases between the germline ends. The CDR3 runs 14 residues. Germline V lookup: CDR1 MGHRA, CDR2 YSYEKL. For the CDR3, the DNA is TGCGCCAGCAGCCAAGGGGGGCTAAAAATCGGCTACACCTTC. Amino acid sequence: CASSQGGLKIGYTF.

The V and J genes are TRBV19 and TRBJ1-5, with 12 bases identical to TRBD1. The CDR3 runs to 17 residues. The trim removed 5 bases at V and 6 bases at J, leaving 11 bases unmatched. The germline CDR1 and CDR2 sequences are LNHDA and SQIVND (reference sequence). The CDR3 DNA follows: TGTGCCAGTAGTCCGTCCTCGGGACAGGGGGCAAGTCAGCCCCAGCATTTT. Translation: CASSPSSGQGASQPQHF.

The chain recombines TRBV7-3 with TRBJ2-1, with D maybe TRBD2 (6 bases). Looked up from germline, CDR1 is SGHTA and CDR2 is FQGTGA. V was pared by 4 bases and J by 2 bases, with 12 bases between. The CDR3 runs to 15 residues. This chain's CDR3 is CASSSSGGAYNEQFF. DNA of the CDR3: TGTGCCAGCAGCTCGTCCGGGGGAGCCTACAATGAGCAGTTCTTC. Full variable domain (remainder filled in from reference TRBV7-3 and TRBJ2-1): GAGVSQTPSNKVTEKGKYVELRCDPISGHTALYWYRQSLGQGPEFLIYFQGTGAADDSGLPNDRFFAVRPEGSVSTLKIQRTERGDSAVYLCASSSSGGAYNEQFFGPGTRLTVL.

The V and J genes are TRBV9 and TRBJ2-1, with D perhaps given as TRBD1 or TRBD2 (6 bases each). The CDR3 runs 12 residues. In germline, CDR1 is SGDLS, CDR2 YYNGEE. V shed 0 bases and J shed 9 bases, with 7 bases lying between them. The CDR3 region is CASSVEGGEQFF. CDR3 in DNA: TGTGCCAGCAGCGTAGAGGGGGGTGAGCAGTTCTTC.

The chain links TRBV7-2 to TRBJ1-2; D is undetermined. The CDR3 has 12 amino acids. Germline CDR1 SGHTA, CDR2 FQGNSA. Trimming took 2 bases from V and 8 from J, leaving 9 bases between them. The CDR3 spells CASSLSQTGYTF. The CDR3 DNA is TGTGCCAGCAGCTTATCACAGACCGGCTACACCTTC.

The rearrangement joins TRBV2 to TRBJ1-1; D is perhaps TRBD1 (6 bases). Germline V CDR1 and CDR2: SNHLY, FYNNEI. The CDR3 totals 15 residues. Trimming took 6 bases from V and 0 from J, leaving 14 bases between them. This chain's CDR3 is CASRTEGGLNTEAFF. The DNA for the CDR3 is TGTGCCAGCAGGACGGAAGGGGGTCTGAACACTGAAGCTTTCTTT.

V usage is TRBV10-3 and J usage is TRBJ1-1; D remains unclear. This CDR3 is 13 amino acids long. In germline, CDR1 is ENHRY, CDR2 SYGVKD. V shed 6 bases and J shed 1 base, with 9 bases lying between them. The CDR3 coding sequence is TGTGCCATCAGACTCGAGGGGAACACTGAAGCTTTCTTT. Translated: CAIRLEGNTEAFF.

V and J are TRBV19 and TRBJ2-7; 7 positions match TRBD1. CDR3 length: 12 residues. Trimming at V came to 5 bases and at J to 9 bases, leaving 7 bases not matched to a gene. Germline lookup yields CDR1 LNHDA and CDR2 SQIVND (reference sequence). CDR3 sequence: CASSSYGTVQYF. The CDR3 DNA is TGTGCCAGTAGTTCGTACGGGACAGTGCAGTACTTC.

The chain recombines TRBV11-2 with TRBJ2-1; 14 nucleotides match TRBD2. With V trimmed by 4 bases and J by 10 bases, 9 bases remained unmatched. Germline loops: CDR1 SGHAT, CDR2 FQNNGV. This CDR3 has 16 amino acids. CDR3 in DNA: TGTGCCAGCAGCTCCCTGGGACTAGCGGGGGCGGGGGAGCAGTTCTTC. Protein: CASSSLGLAGAGEQFF.

The chain is built from TRBV11-2 and TRBJ2-5; maybe TRBD2 (5 bases). Trimming shortened V by 1 base and J by 5 bases, and 14 bases separated the two germline ends. Germline-derived CDR1 and CDR2 are SGHAT and FQNNGV. This CDR3 contains 15 residues. CDR3 in DNA: TGTGCCAGCAGCTTAGCGGGGTCGGCACGCGAGACCCAGTACTTC. Protein sequence: CASSLAGSARETQYF.

The rearrangement joins TRBV4-1 to TRBJ1-5, with D possibly being TRBD1 (6 bases). CDR1 and CDR2 (germline): MGHRA, YSYEKL. The CDR3 is made up of 15 amino acids. With 0 bases removed from V and 7 bases from J, the gap between germline ends came to 13 bases. The CDR3: CASSQDPGGRQPQHF. The CDR3 bases are TGCGCCAGCAGCCAAGATCCGGGGGGCAGACAGCCCCAGCATTTT.

The V gene is TRBV4-2, the J gene TRBJ2-1, with 8 bases lining up with TRBD2. Germline loops: CDR1 LGHNA, CDR2 YNFKEQ. The J segment lost 9 bases and the V segment lost 0 bases, leaving 19 bases of the junction unmatched. This CDR3 comprises 19 residues. The CDR3 reads CASSQDLKGGGAGVGEQFF. CDR3 bases: TGTGCCAGCAGCCAAGATCTCAAGGGAGGAGGAGCGGGGGTAGGTGAGCAGTTCTTC.

This clone has just one count. The chain uses TRBV7-3 and TRBJ2-2; D unresolved. The CDR3 length is 13 residues. Germline CDR1 and CDR2: SGHTA and FQGTGA. The V end lost 5 bases, the J end lost 3 bases, and 7 bases lay between the germline ends. For the CDR3, the DNA is TGTGCCAGCAGCCCGGGTCACACCGGGGAGCTGTTTTTT. The encoded protein is CASSPGHTGELFF.

This chain links TRBV2 with TRBJ1-1, with D tentatively TRBD1 (5 bases). V lost 4 bases and J 5 bases, leaving 8 bases between the germline ends. From germline, CDR1 is SNHLY and CDR2 FYNNEI. The CDR3 runs to 12 residues. CDR3 loop: CASSGQRTEAFF. DNA for the CDR3: TGTGCCAGCAGTGGACAGAGGACTGAAGCTTTCTTT. The full variable domain, its missing parts supplied by reference TRBV2 and TRBJ1-1, is EPEVTQTPSHQVTQMGQEVILRCVPISNHLYFYWYRQILGQKVEFLVSFYNNEISEKSEIFDDQFSVERPDGSNFTLKIRSTKLEDSAMYFCASSGQRTEAFFGQGTRLTVV.

This clone was seen just once. The chain is built from TRBV5-8 and TRBJ1-1, with a weak D call TRBD1 (6 bases). The CDR3 sequence is 15 residues long. The V end lost 4 bases, the J end lost 1 base, and 14 bases lay between the germline ends. Per the germline V gene, CDR1 is SGHTS and CDR2 is YDEGEE. CDR3 region: CASSPRGRGNTEAFF. The CDR3 DNA is TGTGCCAGCAGCCCACGTGGCAGGGGGAACACTGAAGCTTTCTTT.

V and J are TRBV27 and TRBJ1-1; a weak D match, TRBD1 (5 bases). The V gene's germline CDR1 is MNHEY and CDR2 SMNVEV (reference sequence). CDR3 size: 13 residues. Trimming cost V 6 bases and J 5 bases, with 13 bases left between them. This CDR3 is CASRRGVVTEAFF. CDR3 nucleotide sequence: TGTGCCAGCAGACGGGGGGTGGTTACTGAAGCTTTCTTT.

This clone is a singleton in its sample. The chain has TRBV7-2 and TRBJ2-7; no reliable D call. Trimming took 6 bases from V and 2 from J, leaving 11 bases between them. Per the germline V gene, CDR1 is SGHTA and CDR2 is FQGNSA. The CDR3 runs to 13 residues. DNA for the CDR3: TGTGCCAGCAGTAAACCCGGTACCTACGAGCAGTACTTC. It yields the protein CASSKPGTYEQYF.